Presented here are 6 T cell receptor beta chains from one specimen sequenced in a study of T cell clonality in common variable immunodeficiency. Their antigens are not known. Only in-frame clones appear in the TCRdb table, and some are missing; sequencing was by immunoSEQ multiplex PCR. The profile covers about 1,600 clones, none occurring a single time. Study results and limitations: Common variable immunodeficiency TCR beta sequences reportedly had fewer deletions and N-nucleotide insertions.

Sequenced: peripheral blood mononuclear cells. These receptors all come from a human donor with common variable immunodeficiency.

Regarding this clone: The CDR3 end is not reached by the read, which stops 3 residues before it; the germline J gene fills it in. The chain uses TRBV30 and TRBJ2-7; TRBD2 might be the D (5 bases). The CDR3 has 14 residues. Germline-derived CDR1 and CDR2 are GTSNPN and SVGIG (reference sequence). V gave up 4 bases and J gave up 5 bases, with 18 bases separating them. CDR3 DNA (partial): TGTGCCTGGAATTTACGGGGAAGGAAGAACGAG. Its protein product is CAWNLRGRKNE. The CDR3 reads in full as CAWNLRGRKNEQYF.

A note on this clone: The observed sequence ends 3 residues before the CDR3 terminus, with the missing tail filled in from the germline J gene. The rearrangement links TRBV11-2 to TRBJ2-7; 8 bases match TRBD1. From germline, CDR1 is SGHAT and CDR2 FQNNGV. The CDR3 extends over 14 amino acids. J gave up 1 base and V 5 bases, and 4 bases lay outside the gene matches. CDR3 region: CASSLGTGSYEQYF. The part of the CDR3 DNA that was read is TGTGCCAGCAGCCTAGGGACAGGATCCTACGAG.

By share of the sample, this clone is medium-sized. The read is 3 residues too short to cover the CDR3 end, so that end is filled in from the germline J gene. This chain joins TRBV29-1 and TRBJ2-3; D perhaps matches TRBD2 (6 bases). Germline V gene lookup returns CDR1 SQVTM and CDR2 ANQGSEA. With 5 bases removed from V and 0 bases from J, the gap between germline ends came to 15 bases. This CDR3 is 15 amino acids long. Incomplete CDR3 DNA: TGCAGCGTTAACCTACTAGCTAGGAGCACAGATACG. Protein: CSVNLLARSTDT. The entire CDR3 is CSVNLLARSTDTQYF.

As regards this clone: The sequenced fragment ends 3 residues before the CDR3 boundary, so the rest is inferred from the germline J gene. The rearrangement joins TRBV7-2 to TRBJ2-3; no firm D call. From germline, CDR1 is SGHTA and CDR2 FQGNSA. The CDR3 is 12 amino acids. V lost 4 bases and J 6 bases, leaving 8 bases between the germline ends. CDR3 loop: CASSSNLDTQYF. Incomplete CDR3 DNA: TGTGCCAGCAGCTCCAACTTGGATACG.

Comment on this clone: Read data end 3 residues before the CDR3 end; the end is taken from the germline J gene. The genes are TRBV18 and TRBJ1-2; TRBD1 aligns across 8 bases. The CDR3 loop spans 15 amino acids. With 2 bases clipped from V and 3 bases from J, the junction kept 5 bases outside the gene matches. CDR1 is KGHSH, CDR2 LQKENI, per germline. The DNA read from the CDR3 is TGTGCCAGCTCACCAACTACAGGGGGGCACTATGGC. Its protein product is CASSPTTGGHYG. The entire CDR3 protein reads CASSPTTGGHYGYTF.

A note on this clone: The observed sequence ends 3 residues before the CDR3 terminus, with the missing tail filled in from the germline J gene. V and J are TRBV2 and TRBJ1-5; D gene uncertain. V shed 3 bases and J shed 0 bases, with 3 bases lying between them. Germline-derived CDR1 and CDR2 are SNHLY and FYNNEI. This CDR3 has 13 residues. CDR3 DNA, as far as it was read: TGTGCCAGCAGTGACTATAGCAATCAGCCC. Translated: CASSDYSNQP. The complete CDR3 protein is CASSDYSNQPQHF.